The sequence of this T cell receptor (beta chain) was determined in a study of blood T cell repertoires in COVID-19. Study information: The origin of the acute and convalescent COVID-19 samples was the United States, Italy and Spain. The analysed material was cDNA or gDNA that came from T cells, B-cell-depleted T cells, or PBMCs.

Original handling: Estimated nucleated cell counts came from reference gene primer amplification. TCRdb keeps only in-frame clones here, not all; method: immunoSEQ multiplex PCR. D and trimming were read from the DNA, whereas the V and J calls and clone size are those reported in that table. The sample has over 100,000 clones, 75% to 90% seen once. From germline, CDR1 is GTSNPN and CDR2 SVGIG (reference sequence). Deletions cut 1 base from V and 0 bases from J, with 19 bases between. This CDR3 has 18 residues. The chain uses TRBV30 and TRBJ1-5; D is unresolved. This TCR came from a man in his fifties with active COVID-19. What was sequenced was peripheral blood. This CDR3 reads CAWSATRQVGYSNQPQHF. The CDR3 DNA follows: TGTGCCTGGAGTGCAACCAGGCAAGTCGGATATAGCAATCAGCCCCAGCATTTT.